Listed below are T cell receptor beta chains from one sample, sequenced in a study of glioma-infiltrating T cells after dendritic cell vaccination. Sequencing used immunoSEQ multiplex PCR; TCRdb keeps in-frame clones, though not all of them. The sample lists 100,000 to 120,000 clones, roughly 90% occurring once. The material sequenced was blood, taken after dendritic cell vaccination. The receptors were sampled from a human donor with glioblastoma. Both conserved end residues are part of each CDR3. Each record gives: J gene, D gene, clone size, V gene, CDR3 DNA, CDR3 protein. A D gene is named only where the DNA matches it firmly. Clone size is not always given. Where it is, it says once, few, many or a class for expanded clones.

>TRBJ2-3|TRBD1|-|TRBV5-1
TGCGCCAGCAACAGGGGCTCGGCGGATACGCAGTATTTT
CASNRGSADTQYF
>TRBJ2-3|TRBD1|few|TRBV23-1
TGCGCCAGCAGCCGACCCGGACAGGTGGATAACACAGATACGCAGTATTTT
CASSRPGQVDNTDTQYF
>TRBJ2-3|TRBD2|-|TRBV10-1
TGCGCCAGCAGTGAGTCGGGGGTAGCGGGAGGGCAGGATACGCAGTATTTT
CASSESGVAGGQDTQYF
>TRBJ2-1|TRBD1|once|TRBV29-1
TGCAGCGTTGACCCGGGACAGCCGTACTACAATGAGCAGTTCTTC
CSVDPGQPYYNEQFF
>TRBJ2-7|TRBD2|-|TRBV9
TGTGCCAGCAGCGCCCTAGCGGGAGATTACGAGCAGTACTTC
CASSALAGDYEQYF
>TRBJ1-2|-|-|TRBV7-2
TGTGCCAGCAGCTTGACAGTCTCTAACTATGGCTACACCTTC
CASSLTVSNYGYTF
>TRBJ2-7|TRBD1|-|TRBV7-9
TGTGCCAGCAGCCGGGACAGGGCCTCCTACGAGCAGTACTTC
CASSRDRASYEQYF
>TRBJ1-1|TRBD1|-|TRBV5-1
TGCGCCAGCAGCTTTTCAGGGGGCTTGTTGGCTGAAGCTTTCTTT
CASSFSGGLLAEAFF
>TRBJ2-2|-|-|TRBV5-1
TGCGCCAGCAGCGCAGGAATCACCGGGGAGCTGTTTTTT
CASSAGITGELFF
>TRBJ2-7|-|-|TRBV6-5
TGTGCCAGCAGTTACGGGCGGGAAGGGGACTACGAGCAGTACTTC
CASSYGREGDYEQYF
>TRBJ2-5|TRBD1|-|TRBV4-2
TGTGCCAGCAGCCAGAGTCAGGGGGTGGAGGAGACCCAGTACTTC
CASSQSQGVEETQYF
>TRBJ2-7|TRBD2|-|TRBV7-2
TGTGCCAGCAGCTTCCAACCGGAACTAGCGGCCTACGAGCAGTACTTC
CASSFQPELAAYEQYF
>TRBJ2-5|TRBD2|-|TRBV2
TGTGCCAGCAGTGAGACTCCGACTAGCGCGTACCACCAAGAGACCCAGTACTTC
CASSETPTSAYHQETQYF
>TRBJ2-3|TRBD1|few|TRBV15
TGTGCCACCAGCAGAGAAGGACAGGGTAGCACAGATACGCAGTATTTT
CATSREGQGSTDTQYF
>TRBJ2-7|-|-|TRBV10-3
TGTGCCATCAGTGAGATTCGTTACGAGCAGTACTTC
CAISEIRYEQYF
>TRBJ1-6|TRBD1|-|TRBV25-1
TGTGCCAGCAGTGCCGGGACAGGGAATTCCCCCCTCCACTTT
CASSAGTGNSPLHF
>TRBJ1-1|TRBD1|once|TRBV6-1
TGTGCCAGCAGTGAGCAGACAGGGATGGGGACTGAAGCTTTCTTT
CASSEQTGMGTEAFF
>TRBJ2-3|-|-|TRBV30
TGTGCCTGGAGTGTACCAGCAGGAGGGGCAGATACGCAGTATTTT
CAWSVPAGGADTQYF
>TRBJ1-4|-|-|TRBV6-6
TGTGCCAGCAGTCCCTGGACACCAACTAATGAAAAACTGTTTTTT
CASSPWTPTNEKLFF
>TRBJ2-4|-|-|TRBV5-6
TGTGCCAGCAGCTTGTGGGTTTTGGGGCCGGGAGACATTCAGTACTTC
CASSLWVLGPGDIQYF
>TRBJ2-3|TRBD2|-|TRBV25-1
TGTGCCAGCAGTACTAGCGGGAGAACAGATACGCAGTATTTT
CASSTSGRTDTQYF
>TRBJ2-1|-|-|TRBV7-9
TGTGCCAGCAGCTTAGACCCAGGAACCTACAATGAGCAGTTCTTC
CASSLDPGTYNEQFF
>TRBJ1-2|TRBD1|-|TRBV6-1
TGTGCCAGCAGCCCCGGACAGGGTGGCTATGGCTACACCTTC
CASSPGQGGYGYTF
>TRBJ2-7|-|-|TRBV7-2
TGTGCCAGCAGCTCGACTCTCTACGAGCAGTACTTC
CASSSTLYEQYF
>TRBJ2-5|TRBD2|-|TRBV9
TGTGCCAGCAGCCCTGGACTAGCGGGGGGCGGGGCCCAGTACTTC
CASSPGLAGGGAQYF
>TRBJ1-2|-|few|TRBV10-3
TGTGCCATCAGTGAAAACAGGGAACGGGGAAATGGCTACACCTTC
CAISENRERGNGYTF
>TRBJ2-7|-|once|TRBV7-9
TGTGCCAGCAGCTTAAGCTTGGGCCAGGGTAACGAGCAGTACTTC
CASSLSLGQGNEQYF
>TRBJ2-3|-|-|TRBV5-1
TGCGCCAGCAGCTCCGACGCGGGGGATACGCAGTATTTT
CASSSDAGDTQYF
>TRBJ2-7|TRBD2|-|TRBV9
TGTGCCAGCAGCTCCAGCCCGGGACTAGCGGGATATAGTGTCGGGCAGTACTTC
CASSSSPGLAGYSVGQYF
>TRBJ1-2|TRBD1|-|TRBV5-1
TGCGCCAGCGGAACAGGGGAGGAATATGGCTACACCTTC
CASGTGEEYGYTF
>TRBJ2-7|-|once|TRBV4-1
TGCGCCAGCAGCCTAGAAAGGACAGTGGTCTACGAGCAGTACTTC
CASSLERTVVYEQYF
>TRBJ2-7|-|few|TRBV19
TGTGCCAGTAGTCAAGGGGTCTCCCGGGGGGAGCAGTACTTC
CASSQGVSRGEQYF
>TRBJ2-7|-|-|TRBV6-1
TGTGCCAGCAGTGAAGAGGAGGGGGCTGGGTCCTACGAGCAGTACTTC
CASSEEEGAGSYEQYF
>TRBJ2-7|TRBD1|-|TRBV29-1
TGCAGCGTCGCCGTCGGGACAGGGGCCTACGAGCAGTACTTC
CSVAVGTGAYEQYF
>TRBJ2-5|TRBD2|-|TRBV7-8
TGTGCCAGCAGGTTAGCGGGAGTGGAAGAGACCCAGTACTTC
CASRLAGVEETQYF
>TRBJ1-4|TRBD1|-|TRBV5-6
TGTGCCAGCAGCTTCCGGGACAGGGGTGAAAAACTGTTTTTT
CASSFRDRGEKLFF
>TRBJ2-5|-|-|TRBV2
TGTGCCACAGGGGATGACGGGGAAGAGACCCAGTACTTC
CATGDDGEETQYF
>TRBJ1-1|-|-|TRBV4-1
TGCGCCAGCAGCCAAGAACCGGGACACTCTATGGGGAACACTGAAGCTTTCTTT
CASSQEPGHSMGNTEAFF
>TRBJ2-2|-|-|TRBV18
TGTGCCAGCTCACCCGTTTGGCTTGCGAACACCGGGGAGCTGTTTTTT
CASSPVWLANTGELFF
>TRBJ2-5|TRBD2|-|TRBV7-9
TGTGCCAGCAGCCCCCGGACTAGTGCTGGAGAGACCCAGTACTTC
CASSPRTSAGETQYF
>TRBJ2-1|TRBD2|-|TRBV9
TGTGCCAGCAGCAAGAGCGGGAGGGACTCCTACAATGAGCAGTTCTTC
CASSKSGRDSYNEQFF
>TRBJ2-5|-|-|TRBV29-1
TGCAGCGTTGACCTGGGTGGCAGGGGAAAATTTGAGACCCAGTACTTC
CSVDLGGRGKFETQYF
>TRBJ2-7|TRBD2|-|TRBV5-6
TGTGCCAGCAGCGCTAGCGGCTACGAGCAGTACTTC
CASSASGYEQYF
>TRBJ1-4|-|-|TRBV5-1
TGCGCCAGCAGCCCCCAGGGAGGAGGTAATGAAAAACTGTTTTTT
CASSPQGGGNEKLFF
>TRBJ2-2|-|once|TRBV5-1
TGCGCCAGCAGCTTGGACGGCGGGTCGAACACCGGGGAGCTGTTTTTT
CASSLDGGSNTGELFF
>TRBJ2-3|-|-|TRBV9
TGTGCCAGCAGCGCAGGGTCTAGCACAGATACGCAGTATTTT
CASSAGSSTDTQYF
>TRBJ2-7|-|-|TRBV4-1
TGCGCCAGCAGCCCGACGAGGGCGGCCTCCTACGAGCAGTACTTC
CASSPTRAASYEQYF
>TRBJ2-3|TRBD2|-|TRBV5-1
TGCGCCAGCAGCCGACAGGGCTCAGCGGGGGGTCGCACAGATACGCAGTATTTT
CASSRQGSAGGRTDTQYF
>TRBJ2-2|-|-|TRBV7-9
TGTGCCAGCAGCTTAGGGCAGGGCACTAGCCCCGGGGAGCTGTTTTTT
CASSLGQGTSPGELFF
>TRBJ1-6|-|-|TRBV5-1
TGCGCCAGCAGCTTTTCGGGGACTTCTTCACCCCTCCACTTT
CASSFSGTSSPLHF
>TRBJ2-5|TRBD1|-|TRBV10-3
TGTGCCATCAGTGAAAGGGACAGGGGGCGCGAGACCCAGTACTTC
CAISERDRGRETQYF
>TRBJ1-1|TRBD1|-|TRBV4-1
TGCGCCAGCAGCCAACCATACTCCAGGACAGGGAAGGACACTGAAGCTTTCTTT
CASSQPYSRTGKDTEAFF
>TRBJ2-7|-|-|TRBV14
TGTGCCAGCAGCCAAGCTTCCGACAGCCTCTACGGGCAGTACTTC
CASSQASDSLYGQYF
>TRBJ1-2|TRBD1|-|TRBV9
TGTGCCAGCAGCCTAGTAACAGGGGTGAGAGGCTACACCTTC
CASSLVTGVRGYTF
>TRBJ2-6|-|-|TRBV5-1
TGCGCCAGCAGCTTGGGACAGCCGTCCTCTGGGGCCAACGTCCTGACTTTC
CASSLGQPSSGANVLTF